This TCR beta chain was sequenced for a study of blood T cell repertoires in COVID-19. The overall study: Acute and convalescent COVID-19 specimens originated in the United States, Italy and Spain.

Participant ages covered roughly 18 to 89 years across 20 to 25 US areas. Cohort 3 donors counted as recovered after two negative PCRs, clearance, or resolved symptoms. CDR1 and CDR2 (germline): MGHRA, YSYEKL. The CDR3 has 14 residues. V was shortened by 4 bases and J by 4 bases, with 13 bases between the two germline ends. Sequencing used immunoSEQ multiplex PCR; TCRdb keeps in-frame clones, though not all of them. The sample has about 220,000 clones; roughly 84% are singletons. The chain links TRBV4-1 to TRBJ1-1, with a weak D call TRBD1 (5 bases). The sequenced sample consisted of PBMCs or T cells enriched from blood (not recorded which). The origin of this receptor is a woman in her thirties or forties who had recovered from COVID-19. CDR3 loop: CASSPRQYPTEAFF. CDR3 nucleotides: TGCGCCAGCAGCCCAAGACAGTACCCCACTGAAGCTTTCTTT.